The subject of this entry is one TCR beta chain. Antigen specificity is unknown. The data are from a study of T cell clonotyping in hematopoietic cell transplantation. Measured with immunoSEQ multiplex PCR; TCRdb has only the in-frame clones, and not every one. The sample holds about 9,600 clones, approximately 77% seen once. Germline V gene lookup returns CDR1 SGDLS and CDR2 YYNGEE. The CDR3 covers 15 residues. V lost 0 bases, J lost 4 bases, and 13 bases lay in between. Study-level points and caveats: CD4 and CD8 repertoire contributions could not be separated without sorting. Pathologically expanded recipient clonotypes increased progressively from day 30 to day 180 as diversity fell. Graft donor and pretransplant recipient Inverse Simpson Index values predicted broader posttransplant TCR diversity.

The rearrangement links TRBV9 to TRBJ1-1, with D unresolved. This receptor was identified in a female patient aged 40 to 50 who had an allogeneic stem cell transplant from a related donor, so T cells may come from the graft donor. Some clones in this sample may be carry-over from other donors' samples. The material was PBMCs, obtained 30 days after allogeneic stem cell transplant. CDR3 nucleotides: TGTGCCAGCAGCGTAGCTCGCAAAACGTTCACTGAAGCTTTCTTT. This sequence encodes CASSVARKTFTEAFF.